The T cell receptor beta chain described here comes from a study of T cells after yellow fever vaccination. Study outcomes and limitations: Secondary responses were weaker yet peaked faster, day 5 versus 15.

Trimming pared 2 bases from V and 5 bases from J, leaving 12 bases between. The CDR3 has 14 residues. CDR1 and CDR2 (germline): MNHEY, SVGEGT. Each CDR3 protein is one row after TCRdb ran MiXCR on the 5' RACE reads. This sample yields roughly 320,000 distinct CDR3 sequences, of which around 10% are seen a single time; about 3.3% belongs to the top ten. Concerning this clonotype: What it recognizes is unknown.

The receptor comes from a man between 18 and 29 years old who received the YFV17D yellow fever vaccine. The starting material was CD4+ T cells sorted from PBMCs, obtained 45 days after the yellow fever booster vaccination. V usage is TRBV6-2 or TRBV6-3 and J usage is TRBJ1-1; maybe TRBD1 (6 bases). The CDR3 loop reads CASSYKGGETEAFF. The CDR3, as DNA: TGTGCCAGCAGTTACAAGGGGGGTGAAACTGAAGCTTTCTTT.